These 25 T cell receptor beta chains originate from one sample sequenced in a study of blood T cells in healthy people across ages (dated by TCRdb to the mid-2010s). The library was obtained by 5' RACE. Sequencing used an Illumina HiSeq 2500. A second PCR of about 7 to 12 cycles was run with a J-beta primer mix and a sample-barcoded 5' primer. TCRdb cleaned the public reads at Q25 with fastp, built clones with MiXCR and kept in-frame beta chains. Here each entry gathers all rows of one CDR3 protein and keeps the most common genes and DNA. This sample holds around 870,000 distinct CDR3 sequences; about 28% were observed only once. Around 16% of the sample is taken by the ten largest. What was sequenced was blood. The receptors were gathered from a woman aged 80 or over in good health.

A note on this clonotype: Germline and junction disagree at one end, which may indicate a read error. The chain recombines TRBV6-2 or TRBV6-3 with TRBJ1-6; 8 bases agree with TRBD1. Germline lookup yields CDR1 MNHEY and CDR2 SVGEGT. CDR3 length: 15 residues. The CDR3 region has the DNA TGTGCCAGCAGTCCGCAACAGGGGGTAGGATCACCCCCCCACTTT. Translating gives CASSPQQGVGSPPHF.

This chain connects TRBV2 to TRBJ2-1, with D tentatively TRBD1 or TRBD2 (5 bases each). The CDR3 is made up of 14 amino acids. Germline values: CDR1 SNHLY, CDR2 FYNNEI. V was trimmed by 5 bases and J by 2 bases, leaving 10 bases between them. DNA for the CDR3: TGTGCCAGCAGTTTCCAGGGACCCTACAATGAGCAGTTCTTC. Translation: CASSFQGPYNEQFF.

A note on this clonotype: A much larger clone sits a single nucleotide away, making a read error possible. V is TRBV29-1 and J is TRBJ2-5, with TRBD2 as a possible D gene (5 bases). V lost 7 bases and J 11 bases, leaving 20 bases between the germline ends. The CDR3 totals 12 residues. Per germline, CDR1 SQVTM and CDR2 ANQGSEA. The DNA for the CDR3 is TGCAGCGCCTCGAAGGGAGCTGGTGAGCAGTACTTC. This codes for CSASKGAGEQYF.

This clonotype showed up just a few times. Germline and junction disagree at one end, which may indicate a read error. This sequence joins TRBV20-1 and TRBJ1-1, with 7 bases identical to TRBD1. The CDR3 spans 15 residues. Germline loops: CDR1 DFQATT, CDR2 SNEGSKA (reference sequence). DNA of the CDR3: TGCAGTGCTAGGAGGGGCAGGGGGAAGAACGCTGAAGCTTTCTTT. As protein: CSARRGRGKNAEAFF.

This clonotype showed up many times. The genes are TRBV6-2 or TRBV6-3 and TRBJ2-5, with 12 bases that match TRBD2. Germline loops: CDR1 MNHEY, CDR2 SVGEGT. V gave up 7 bases and J gave up 4 bases; unmatched junction bases: 7. The CDR3 runs 15 residues. The CDR3 here is CASTKTSGGAETQYF. Written as DNA, the CDR3 is TGTGCCAGCACAAAGACTAGCGGGGGAGCAGAGACCCAGTACTTC.

This clonotype was detected many times. The rearrangement joins TRBV5-5 to TRBJ1-2; TRBD1 might be the D (5 bases). Trimming left V 4 bases short and J 6 bases short, with 16 bases between. Germline V lookup: CDR1 SGHKS, CDR2 YYEKEE (reference sequence). This CDR3 spans 14 amino acids. CDR3 bases: TGTGCCAGCAGCCAGATACAGGACCTTCATGGCTACACCTTC. This sequence encodes CASSQIQDLHGYTF.

This clonotype was counted ten times or more. This chain uses TRBV12-3 or TRBV12-4 with TRBJ2-1; 9 bases align to TRBD2. Losses at the gene ends were 4 bases for V and 8 bases for J; bases not matched to a gene: 6. This CDR3 region has 14 residues. CDR3 loop: CASSSGLASHEQFF. As DNA, the CDR3 is TGTGCCAGCAGTTCTGGACTAGCGAGTCATGAGCAGTTCTTC.

Many counts were recorded for this clonotype. The CDR3 DNA is TGTGCCAGCAGCTTGAACGGGGGAGTTAGCAATCAGCCCCAGCATTTT. It specifies CASSLNGGVSNQPQHF. The genes are TRBV5-5 and TRBJ1-5; a possible D gene is TRBD1 (5 bases). Trimming removed 1 base at V and 0 bases at J, with 11 bases between. This CDR3 has 16 amino acids. Germline CDR1 is SGHKS and CDR2 is YYEKEE (reference sequence).

On this clonotype itself: A read error may be the cause here, since a much bigger clone is one base away. The chain recombines TRBV7-7 with TRBJ2-6; D perhaps matches TRBD1 (6 bases). The CDR3 is made up of 18 amino acids. Germline V lookup: CDR1 SSHAT, CDR2 FNYEAQ (reference sequence). The CDR3 region is CASSLRRQESSGADVLTF. In DNA form, the CDR3 reads TGTGCTAGCAGCTTACGTCGACAGGAAAGCTCTGGGGCCGACGTCCTGACTTTC.

Concerning this clonotype itself: Compared with germline, one end of the junction differs, possibly owing to a read error. This sequence joins TRBV12-3 or TRBV12-4 and TRBJ2-3; D is unclear. The CDR3 spans 13 residues. In DNA, the CDR3 is TGTGCCAGCAGGTTGGACCGCACAGACACGCGGTATTTT. Translation: CASRLDRTDTRYF.

This clonotype was seen once. The CDR3: CASSLQPGQGEQYF. The CDR3 DNA follows: TGTGCCAGCAGTTTACAGCCGGGACAGGGGGAGCAGTACTTC. This chain connects TRBV12-3 or TRBV12-4 to TRBJ2-7; 10 bases are shared with TRBD1. This CDR3 contains 14 residues. J gave up 7 bases and V 2 bases, and 5 bases lay outside the gene matches.

This chain uses TRBV7-2 with TRBJ2-1; 9 nucleotides line up with TRBD1. The germline CDR1 and CDR2 sequences are SGHTA and FQGNSA. The trim removed 5 bases at V and 3 bases at J, leaving 8 bases unmatched. CDR3 length equals 16 residues. Here the CDR3 DNA reads TGTGCCAGCAGCCCACAGGGGGCGGGAGTCTACAATGAGCAGTTCTTC. Protein product: CASSPQGAGVYNEQFF.

This clonotype was recorded many times. The rearrangement joins TRBV12-3 or TRBV12-4 to TRBJ1-2; D is possibly TRBD1 (6 bases). V lost 10 bases, J lost 7 bases, and 16 bases lay in between. The CDR3 sequence is 12 residues long. This CDR3 is CATGGGLGGYTF. For the CDR3, the DNA is TGTGCCACCGGCGGGGGGCTCGGTGGCTACACCTTC.

This clonotype was recorded at least ten times. The V gene is TRBV12-3 or TRBV12-4, the J gene TRBJ2-3; D remains ambiguous. The CDR3 is made up of 15 amino acids. Trimming stripped 1 base from V and 2 bases from J, with 10 bases between. The CDR3 region is CASSLVGLNTDTQYF. In nucleotides, the CDR3 is TGTGCCAGCAGTTTAGTCGGTCTAAACACAGATACGCAGTATTTT.

This chain links TRBV7-2 with TRBJ1-1, with D maybe TRBD1 (6 bases). The CDR3 is 15 residues long. The V gene's germline CDR1 is SGHTA and CDR2 FQGNSA. The germline V and J ends were trimmed by 0 bases and 5 bases, with 13 bases remaining between them. The CDR3: CASSLAPGAGTEAFF. CDR3 DNA sequence: TGTGCCAGCAGCTTAGCCCCGGGGGCGGGGACTGAAGCTTTCTTT.

Notes on this clonotype: Mismatch with germline at one junction end may stem from a read error. The chain uses TRBV7-9 and TRBJ2-7; 8 nucleotides align to TRBD1. The germline V gene encodes CDR1 SEHNR and CDR2 FQNEAQ (reference sequence). The CDR3 extends over 16 amino acids. CDR3 region: CACSLVRTGYAYEQYF. In DNA, the CDR3 is TGTGCCTGCAGCTTAGTGAGGACAGGGTATGCCTACGAGCAGTACTTC.

This clonotype showed up many times. This chain joins TRBV20-1 and TRBJ2-6; 7 bases align to TRBD2. CDR3 length: 18 amino acids. The junction had 9 bases not matched to a gene; V was cut back by 1 base and J by 0 bases. Per the germline V gene, CDR1 is DFQATT and CDR2 is SNEGSKA (reference sequence). This chain's CDR3 is CSARGIAGPSSGANVLTF. CDR3 coding DNA: TGCAGTGCTAGAGGAATAGCGGGCCCCAGCTCTGGGGCCAACGTCCTGACTTTC.

The chain has TRBV12-3 or TRBV12-4 and TRBJ2-7; the match to TRBD2 covers 7 bases. The CDR3 is 16 amino acids. Germline trimming cut 3 bases from V and 0 bases from J; bases unmatched to any gene: 8. The CDR3 here is CASSLGRGRSSYEQYF. The DNA of the CDR3 is TGTGCCAGCAGTTTGGGGAGGGGACGGAGCTCCTACGAGCAGTACTTC.

This clonotype was seen repeatedly, ten times or more. The chain employs TRBV18 and TRBJ2-7; TRBD2 agrees at 12 bases. This CDR3 is 16 amino acids long. From germline, CDR1 is KGHSH and CDR2 LQKENI. J lost 2 bases, V lost 5 bases, and 7 bases had no gene match. CDR3 sequence reads: CASSTASGGAAYEQYF. DNA of the CDR3: TGTGCCAGCTCAACGGCTAGCGGGGGGGCCGCCTACGAGCAGTACTTC.

The chain is built from TRBV28 and TRBJ1-4, with TRBD1 matching 11 bases. In germline, CDR1 is MDHEN, CDR2 SYDVKM. J was trimmed by 1 base and V by 6 bases; bases with no gene match: 7. This CDR3 has 17 amino acids. The CDR3 DNA follows: TGTGCCAGCAGCTCTCGGACAGGGGGCTTAACTAATGAAAAACTGTTTTTT. Its translation: CASSSRTGGLTNEKLFF. The variable domain in full, completed from reference TRBV28 and TRBJ1-4, reads DVKVTQSSRYLVKRTGEKVFLECVQDMDHENMFWYRQDPGLGLRLIYFSYDVKMKEKGDIPEGYSVSREKKERFSLILESASTNQTSMYLCASSSRTGGLTNEKLFFGSGTQLSVL.

This clonotype appeared a few times. This chain joins TRBV5-5 and TRBJ2-6; 16 positions match TRBD2. The CDR3 contains 21 residues. The germline CDR1 and CDR2 sequences are SGHKS and YYEKEE (reference sequence). V trimming: 3 bases; J trimming: 0 bases; junction bases outside the gene matches: 9. CDR3 sequence: CASSSLGLAGGLSSGANVLTF. The CDR3 region has the DNA TGTGCCAGCAGCTCGTTGGGACTAGCGGGGGGGCTTAGCTCTGGGGCCAACGTCCTGACTTTC.

There are many counts of this clonotype. The CDR3 protein is CASSASGQAYEQYF. The CDR3 DNA sequence: TGCGCCAGCAGCGCCAGTGGACAGGCCTACGAGCAGTACTTC. The V gene is TRBV5-1, the J gene TRBJ2-7, with 7 bases identical to TRBD1. The CDR3 extends over 14 amino acids. J lost 2 bases, V lost 4 bases, and 6 bases had no gene match. Germline CDR1 is SGHRS and CDR2 is YFSETQ.

The gene calls are TRBV27 and TRBJ2-1, with 11 bases that match TRBD2. The germline V gene has CDR1 MNHEY and CDR2 SMNVEV (reference sequence). The CDR3 sequence is 19 residues long. J lost 9 bases, V lost 3 bases, and 19 bases had no gene match. The chain's CDR3 is CASSFNLRSGGARAIEQFF. Here the CDR3 DNA reads TGTGCCAGCAGTTTCAACCTTCGTAGCGGGGGGGCCAGGGCGATTGAGCAGTTCTTC.

The sample holds many counts of this clonotype. The chain has TRBV7-9 and TRBJ2-7; TRBD2 is a possible D gene (6 bases). The CDR3 is made up of 14 amino acids. Trimming stripped 0 bases from V and 7 bases from J, with 13 bases between. Germline CDR1 SEHNR, CDR2 FQNEAQ (reference sequence). CDR3 sequence: CASSLAGGLGEQYF. The CDR3 nucleotides read TGTGCCAGCAGCTTAGCGGGGGGTTTGGGGGAGCAGTACTTC. Based on the CDR3 plus reference TRBV7-9 and TRBJ2-7, the full variable domain is DTGVSQNPRHKITKRGQNVTFRCDPISEHNRLYWYRQTLGQGPEFLTYFQNEAQLEKSRLLSDRFSAERPKGSFSTLEIQRTEQGDSAMYLCASSLAGGLGEQYFGPGTRLTVT.

The V call is TRBV11-2, the J call TRBJ2-1; TRBD1 is a possible D gene (6 bases). The J call may be wrong; the DNA end is better matched by TRBJ2-7. This CDR3 has 15 residues. The V gene's germline CDR1 is SGHAT and CDR2 FQNNGV. For the CDR3, the DNA is TGTGCCAGCAGCGACTCAGGGGCACCCTACAATGAGCAGTACTTC. Translated, it gives CASSDSGAPYNEQYF.